The 18 T cell receptor beta chains listed next were all sequenced from one sample in a study of cytomegalovirus exposure and HLA in healthy donors. Vbeta (60) and Jbeta (13) primers were used in the PCR. Method: immunoSEQ multiplex PCR; TCRdb's copy keeps in-frame clones and lacks some. The profile shows some 150,000 clones, roughly 80% of them singletons. The sequenced sample consisted of PBMCs. The source is a man aged 30-40 years in good health and CMV-seronegative.

The chain joins TRBV7-3 to TRBJ2-7, with D perhaps matching TRBD2 (6 bases). Germline V CDR1 and CDR2: SGHTA, FQGTGA. V gave up 6 bases and J gave up 2 bases, with 20 bases separating them. The CDR3 sequence is 16 residues long. The CDR3 nucleotides are TGTGCCAGCAGGTTCGGGAGTAATCTAGGGCCCTACGAGCAGTACTTC. This translates into CASRFGSNLGPYEQYF. Full variable domain (remainder filled in from reference TRBV7-3 and TRBJ2-7): GAGVSQTPSNKVTEKGKYVELRCDPISGHTALYWYRQSLGQGPEFLIYFQGTGAADDSGLPNDRFFAVRPEGSVSTLKIQRTERGDSAVYLCASRFGSNLGPYEQYFGPGTRLTVT.

The rearrangement uses TRBV9 and TRBJ2-5, with TRBD2 identical over 10 bases. Germline lookup yields CDR1 SGDLS and CDR2 YYNGEE. The CDR3 extends over 16 amino acids. The V gene end was trimmed by 0 bases and the J gene end by 4 bases; junction bases not matched to a gene: 6. In nucleotides, the CDR3 is TGTGCCAGCAGCGTAGCCCCTAGCGGGGGAGGAGAGACCCAGTACTTC. Its translation: CASSVAPSGGGETQYF.

The rearrangement uses TRBV10-3 and TRBJ2-5; D is perhaps TRBD2 (5 bases). The CDR3 spans 13 residues. The V end lost 3 bases, the J end lost 4 bases, and 9 bases lay between the germline ends. In germline, CDR1 is ENHRY, CDR2 SYGVKD. CDR3 bases: TGTGCCATCAGTGATAAACTAGTAGAGACCCAGTACTTC. Translating gives CAISDKLVETQYF.

The chain recombines TRBV18 with TRBJ1-4, with D perhaps matching TRBD1 (5 bases). There are 14 residues in the CDR3. The V and J ends lost 3 bases and 1 base respectively, with 6 bases between them. CDR1 KGHSH and CDR2 LQKENI come from the germline V gene. Here the CDR3 reads CASSPQGTNEKLFF. CDR3 bases: TGTGCCAGCTCACCGCAGGGAACTAATGAAAAACTGTTTTTT. The whole variable domain, remainder taken from reference TRBV18 and TRBJ1-4, is NAGVMQNPRHLVRRRGQEARLRCSPMKGHSHVYWYRQLPEEGLKFMVYLQKENIIDESGMPKERFSAEFPKEGPSILRIQQVVRGDSAAYFCASSPQGTNEKLFFGSGTQLSVL.

The CDR3 loop reads CASSATGADTEAFF. The CDR3 nucleotides read TGTGCCAGCAGCGCGACAGGGGCGGACACTGAAGCTTTCTTT. The rearrangement links TRBV7-3 to TRBJ1-1, with 8 bases matching TRBD1. Germline V gene data show CDR1 as SGHTA and CDR2 as FQGTGA. Trimming took 5 bases from V and 3 from J; bases not matched to a gene: 5. The CDR3 contains 14 residues.

The rearrangement links TRBV5-5 to TRBJ2-7; 7 positions match TRBD2. Germline CDR1 is SGHKS and CDR2 is YYEKEE (reference sequence). J was trimmed by 5 bases and V by 1 base; bases with no gene match: 21. The CDR3 totals 19 residues. The CDR3, as DNA: TGTGCCAGCAGCTTGTTGGAGTGGGGTTTGGGGGAGGGCCCCAACGAGCAGTACTTC. Protein product: CASSLLEWGLGEGPNEQYF.

This chain links TRBV4-1 with TRBJ2-7, with unresolved D. In germline, CDR1 is MGHRA, CDR2 YSYEKL. V was pared by 6 bases and J by 0 bases, with 3 bases between. There are 11 residues in the CDR3. The CDR3 sequence is CASSSSYEQYF. The CDR3 DNA sequence: TGCGCCAGCAGTAGCTCCTACGAGCAGTACTTC.

The J gene is TRBJ2-1, the V gene TRBV15; TRBD1 aligns across 9 bases. With 0 bases clipped from V and 12 bases from J, the junction kept 6 bases outside the gene matches. The CDR3 totals 14 residues. CDR1 LNHNV and CDR2 YYDKDF come from the germline V gene (reference sequence). In nucleotides, the CDR3 is TGTGCCACCAGCAGAGATAGGACAGGGGAGCGGCAGTTCTTC. This gives the protein CATSRDRTGERQFF.

The V gene is TRBV7-6, the J gene TRBJ2-3; TRBD1 agrees at 9 bases. Trimming cost V 5 bases and J 7 bases; bases outside gene matches: 7. Germline V gene data show CDR1 as SGHVS and CDR2 as FNYEAQ. This CDR3 comprises 14 residues. CDR3 protein: CASSPGTGSNTQYF. Here the CDR3 DNA reads TGTGCCAGCAGCCCCGGGACAGGGTCAAATACGCAGTATTTT. Supplemented by reference TRBV7-6 and TRBJ2-3, the full variable domain reads GAGVSQSPRYKVTKRGQDVALRCDPISGHVSLYWYRQALGQGPEFLTYFNYEAQQDKSGLPNDRFSAERPEGSISTLTIQRTEQRDSAMYRCASSPGTGSNTQYFGPGTRLTVL.

The chain couples TRBV27 to TRBJ2-7; the D gene is possibly TRBD2 (5 bases). This CDR3 has 15 residues. Looked up from germline, CDR1 is MNHEY and CDR2 is SMNVEV (reference sequence). V lost 3 bases and J 3 bases, leaving 15 bases between the germline ends. The CDR3 spells CASSLSASRYYEQYF. The DNA of the CDR3 is TGTGCCAGCAGTTTGAGTGCTAGCCGATACTACGAGCAGTACTTC.

This rearrangement joins TRBV23-1 to TRBJ2-7; possibly TRBD2 for D (5 bases). TRBV23-1 is an ORF; its function is uncertain. The length of the CDR3 is 10 residues. Trimming pared 8 bases from V and 9 bases from J, leaving 11 bases between. The CDR3 here is CASSPGGQYF. CDR3 nucleotide sequence: TGCGCCAGCTCACCCGGAGGGCAGTACTTC.

The chain combines TRBV30 with TRBJ1-3, with no clear D. V was cut by 3 bases and J by 0 bases, with 9 bases left in between. CDR1 is GTSNPN and CDR2 is SVGIG in the germline V gene (reference sequence). CDR3 size: 14 residues. The CDR3 DNA reads TGTGCCTGGAGCCTCGGGGACTCTGGAAACACCATATATTTT. This encodes CAWSLGDSGNTIYF.

J is TRBJ2-1 and V is TRBV9, with 8 bases identical to TRBD2. This CDR3 is 16 amino acids long. The V gene's germline CDR1 is SGDLS and CDR2 YYNGEE. V lost 0 bases and J lost 7; bases outside the gene matches: 9. CDR3 sequence (DNA): TGTGCCAGCAGCGTAGAACTCCGGGGGGGCTTTAATGAGCAGTTCTTC. Protein: CASSVELRGGFNEQFF.

The J gene is TRBJ1-6, the V gene TRBV7-6; D gene ambiguous. The CDR3 sequence is 12 residues long. Germline V CDR1 and CDR2: SGHVS, FNYEAQ. V was shortened by 5 bases and J by 5 bases, with 4 bases between the two germline ends. In DNA form, the CDR3 reads TGTGCCAGCAGCCAGAATAATTCACCCCTCCACTTT. This codes for CASSQNNSPLHF.

This clone occurred once. V is TRBV10-3 and J is TRBJ2-5; 9 nucleotides match TRBD2. The CDR3 consists of 16 residues. Germline-derived CDR1 and CDR2 are ENHRY and SYGVKD. Trimming at V came to 0 bases and at J to 5 bases, leaving 7 bases not matched to a gene. The CDR3 protein is CAISESAGGRGETQYF. In DNA form, the CDR3 reads TGTGCCATCAGTGAGTCGGCGGGAGGGCGAGGGGAGACCCAGTACTTC.

V and J are TRBV30 and TRBJ1-5; 9 bases match TRBD1. This CDR3 spans 16 amino acids. CDR1 is GTSNPN and CDR2 is SVGIG in the germline V gene (reference sequence). V dropped 2 bases and J dropped 3; count of bases not matched to a gene: 8. The CDR3 is CAWSPGTGNPNQPQHF. CDR3 nucleotide sequence: TGTGCCTGGAGTCCCGGGACAGGGAACCCCAATCAGCCCCAGCATTTT. Full variable domain (remainder filled in from reference TRBV30 and TRBJ1-5): SQTIHQWPATLVQPVGSPLSLECTVEGTSNPNLYWYRQAAGRGLQLLFYSVGIGQISSEVPQNLSASRPQDRQFILSSKKLLLSDSGFYLCAWSPGTGNPNQPQHFGDGTRLSIL.

The chain employs TRBV6-5 and TRBJ1-1; D might be TRBD1 (6 bases). Germline-derived CDR1 and CDR2 are MNHEY and SVGAGI. V lost 2 bases and J lost 3, with 10 bases in between. There are 14 residues in the CDR3. CDR3 in amino acids: CASSYQGSYTEAFF. For the CDR3, the DNA is TGTGCCAGCAGTTACCAGGGGAGTTACACTGAAGCTTTCTTT.

V usage is TRBV15 and J usage is TRBJ2-4, with D possibly TRBD1 on 5 matching bases. Trimming removed 5 bases from V and 9 bases from J, with 14 bases in between. Germline-derived CDR1 and CDR2 are LNHNV and YYDKDF (reference sequence). The CDR3 covers 13 residues. CDR3 DNA: TGTGCCACCAGCGGACGAAGGGGTGGCATTCAGTACTTC. Its protein is CATSGRRGGIQYF. Filled out from reference TRBV15 and TRBJ2-4, the complete variable domain reads DAMVIQNPRYQVTQFGKPVTLSCSQTLNHNVMYWYQQKSSQAPKLLFHYYDKDFNNEADTPDNFQSRRPNTSFCFLDIRSPGLGDTAMYLCATSGRRGGIQYFGAGTRLSVL.